This T cell receptor (beta chain) was recorded in a study of cytomegalovirus exposure and HLA in healthy donors. Study context: A prior study identified 117 million unique TCR beta sequences from about 179 million T cells. Unique TCRs from HLA-typed donors, 65 million to 85 million of them, were held in an early data release. Study conclusions and caveats: A later analysis found TCR association rates differed by HLA locus, highest for DRB1 and lowest for HLA-C.

13 Jbeta primers and 60 Vbeta primers were used for the PCR. Profiled with immunoSEQ multiplex PCR; TCRdb holds only in-frame clones, not every one. The sample lists about 250,000 clones, around 66% seen once, with over 2% in the top ten. The germline CDR1 and CDR2 sequences are SGHDT and YYEEEE. The CDR3 spans 17 residues. V was clipped by 0 bases and J by 0 bases, with 15 bases between them. Worth noting for this clone: Its antigen is unknown.

This sequence was found in a female donor in good health and CMV-seronegative. Sequencing input: PBMCs. This sequence joins TRBV5-6 and TRBJ1-1, with D possibly matching TRBD1 (6 bases). The DNA for the CDR3 is TGTGCCAGCAGCTTGGATGGACAGTACAGTTTGAACACTGAAGCTTTCTTT. Its translation is CASSLDGQYSLNTEAFF. Drawing the rest from reference TRBV5-6 and TRBJ1-1, the complete variable domain is DAGVTQSPTHLIKTRGQQVTLRCSPKSGHDTVSWYQQALGQGPQFIFQYYEEEERQRGNFPDRFSGHQFPNYSSELNVNALLLGDSALYLCASSLDGQYSLNTEAFFGQGTRLTVV.